The 25 T cell receptor beta chains listed next were all sequenced from one sample in a study of OX40 agonist ivuxolimab in advanced cancers. This table comes from immunoSEQ multiplex PCR, and its TCRdb copy is limited to in-frame clones, with some not included. The sample contains more than 70,000 clones, about 85% of which appear only once. This specimen was CD4+ or CD8+ T cells sorted from blood, taken in a trial of the OX40 agonist ivuxolimab. Every receptor here comes from an adult with an advanced solid tumor such as melanoma, head and neck, liver or kidney cancer.

J is TRBJ2-3 and V is TRBV29-1, with a weak D call TRBD1 (5 bases). Germline CDR1 SQVTM, CDR2 ANQGSEA. This CDR3 has 13 amino acids. Trimming removed 6 bases at V and 2 bases at J, with 12 bases between. As DNA, the CDR3 is TGCAGCGTCTTAGACAGCTACACAGATACGCAGTATTTT. It encodes CSVLDSYTDTQYF.

The V and J genes are TRBV6-1 and TRBJ1-6; D is perhaps TRBD1 (5 bases). Trimming pared 6 bases from V and 7 bases from J, leaving 10 bases between. The germline CDR1 and CDR2 sequences are MNHNS and SASEGT. This CDR3 comprises 13 residues. The CDR3 DNA sequence: TGTGCCAGCAGAGGGACCGGGAATTCACCCCTCCACTTT. Protein product: CASRGTGNSPLHF.

This chain connects TRBV7-9 to TRBJ1-2, with D unclear. Trimming removed 1 base at V and 5 bases at J, with 5 bases between. The germline gives CDR1 SEHNR, CDR2 FQNEAQ (reference sequence). CDR3 length equals 12 residues. CDR3 sequence (DNA): TGTGCCAGCAGCTTAGACAGTTATGGCTACACCTTC. This sequence encodes CASSLDSYGYTF.

V gene TRBV6-6 combines with J gene TRBJ2-7, with D perhaps being TRBD1 or TRBD2 (5 bases each). This CDR3 contains 13 residues. From germline, CDR1 is MNHNY and CDR2 SVGAGI (reference sequence). The V end lost 4 bases, the J end lost 4 bases, and 11 bases lay between the germline ends. CDR3 loop: CASSSPGTYEQYF. The CDR3 DNA reads TGTGCCAGCAGTTCGCCAGGGACGTACGAGCAGTACTTC.

V and J are TRBV4-3 and TRBJ2-3; TRBD2 matches at 9 bases. The CDR3 is 15 residues long. With V trimmed by 0 bases and J by 5 bases, 3 bases remained unmatched. Germline values: CDR1 LGHNA, CDR2 YSLEER. CDR3 in DNA: TGCGCCAGCAGCCAAGAGAGCGGGAGGAGAGATACGCAGTATTTT. Residues: CASSQESGRRDTQYF.

This clone was found a few times. V is TRBV5-1 and J is TRBJ1-2; 9 nucleotides align to TRBD1. Germline CDR1 and CDR2: SGHRS and YFSETQ. Trimming at V came to 9 bases and at J to 4 bases, leaving 7 bases not matched to a gene. The CDR3 sequence is 13 residues long. CDR3 residues: CATRQGEVYGYTF. CDR3 in DNA: TGCGCCACCAGACAGGGGGAGGTCTATGGCTACACCTTC.

This clone was observed once. This chain links TRBV6-5 with TRBJ2-1; D gene uncertain. CDR1 is MNHEY, CDR2 SVGAGI, per germline. Trimming pared 10 bases from V and 5 bases from J, leaving 18 bases between. CDR3 length: 14 amino acids. CDR3: CATRRDGGNNEQFF. In DNA, the CDR3 is TGTGCCACCCGGCGTGACGGCGGCAACAATGAGCAGTTCTTC.

The chain couples TRBV6-5 to TRBJ1-4; D ambiguous. This CDR3 spans 14 amino acids. Germline V gene sequence: CDR1 MNHEY, CDR2 SVGAGI. V lost 1 base to trimming and J lost 5 bases, with 8 bases between them. This chain's CDR3 is CASSYFRQNEKLFF. In nucleotides, the CDR3 is TGTGCCAGCAGTTACTTCCGACAAAATGAAAAACTGTTTTTT.

V usage is TRBV7-2 and J usage is TRBJ2-3; 9 nucleotides agree with TRBD2. Trimming took 3 bases from V and 6 from J; bases not matched to a gene: 10. This CDR3 is 16 amino acids long. The germline V gene has CDR1 SGHTA and CDR2 FQGNSA. The CDR3 DNA reads TGTGCCAGCAGCTTGGGCCCAGCGGGGGGCCGTGATACGCAGTATTTT. It is translated as CASSLGPAGGRDTQYF. Complete variable domain (other parts from reference TRBV7-2 and TRBJ2-3): GAGVSQSPSNKVTEKGKDVELRCDPISGHTALYWYRQSLGQGLEFLIYFQGNSAPDKSGLPSDRFSAERTGGSVSTLTIQRTQQEDSAVYLCASSLGPAGGRDTQYFGPGTRLTVL.

The CDR3, as DNA: TGTGCCAGCAGCTTAGCAGGTGCTTACTCTGGAAACACCATATATTTT. This codes for CASSLAGAYSGNTIYF. V usage is TRBV7-2 and J usage is TRBJ1-3; D not certain. Germline CDR1 reads SGHTA; CDR2 reads FQGNSA. This CDR3 has 16 amino acids. Trimming shortened V by 0 bases and J by 0 bases, and 9 bases separated the two germline ends.

The chain has TRBV6-4 and TRBJ1-2; D perhaps matches TRBD1 (6 bases). From germline, CDR1 is MRHNA and CDR2 SNTAGT. The CDR3 has 13 amino acids. The V end was cut by 4 bases, the J end by 2 bases, with 8 bases between. CDR3 nucleotides: TGTGCCAGCAGTGTGGACAGAAACTATGGCTACACCTTC. Protein product: CASSVDRNYGYTF.

The V call is TRBV9, the J call TRBJ1-1; 9 bases are a match to TRBD1. Germline assignment: CDR1 SGDLS and CDR2 YYNGEE. V dropped 4 bases and J dropped 6; count of bases not matched to a gene: 16. CDR3 length equals 17 residues. This CDR3 reads CASSPLGQGLETPEAFF. The CDR3 coding sequence is TGTGCCAGCAGCCCCCTAGGACAGGGGCTTGAAACTCCTGAAGCTTTCTTT.

The rearrangement links TRBV27 to TRBJ1-6, with 7 bases that match TRBD1. The trim removed 6 bases at V and 7 bases at J, leaving 6 bases unmatched. The CDR3 loop spans 14 amino acids. CDR1 and CDR2 from the germline V gene are MNHEY and SMNVEV (reference sequence). CDR3: CASSPDRVNSPLHF. CDR3 sequence (DNA): TGTGCCAGCAGCCCAGACAGGGTCAATTCACCCCTCCACTTT.

This clone showed up just once. The V and J genes are TRBV6-5 and TRBJ1-6, with 7 nucleotides matching TRBD1. Germline CDR1 and CDR2: MNHEY and SVGAGI. CDR3 length equals 14 residues. The ends lost 6 bases at V and 6 bases at J; junction bases unmatched: 5. CDR3 in amino acids: CASRQDRRNSPLHF. DNA for the CDR3: TGTGCCAGCAGACAGGACAGGCGTAATTCACCCCTCCACTTT.

The chain carries TRBV7-6 and TRBJ2-1; 8 positions match TRBD1. V lost 0 bases to trimming and J lost 3 bases; unmatched junction nucleotides: 4. Per germline, CDR1 SGHVS and CDR2 FNYEAQ. The CDR3 spans 16 residues. The CDR3 bases are TGTGCCAGCAGCTTAGCCGGGACAGGTTTCTACAATGAGCAGTTCTTC. Translated, it gives CASSLAGTGFYNEQFF.

The chain employs TRBV5-6 and TRBJ2-4; TRBD2 matches at 8 bases. With V trimmed by 2 bases and J by 2 bases, 15 bases remained unmatched. The germline V gene has CDR1 SGHDT and CDR2 YYEEEE. The CDR3 consists of 19 residues. CDR3 bases: TGTGCCAGCAGCTTTCCCGGGGGGGCCGCCGGGTTGACCAAAAACATTCAGTACTTC. This sequence encodes CASSFPGGAAGLTKNIQYF.

This clone was counted once. The chain uses TRBV27 and TRBJ1-1, with TRBD1 as a possible D gene (6 bases). The CDR3 totals 15 residues. The V gene's germline CDR1 is MNHEY and CDR2 SMNVEV (reference sequence). Trimming stripped 3 bases from V and 5 bases from J, with 16 bases between. The DNA for the CDR3 is TGTGCCAGCAGTTTTTCTGCAGGGGCCGGGACTGAAGCTTTCTTT. Protein sequence: CASSFSAGAGTEAFF.

The chain is built from TRBV28 and TRBJ2-2; a possible D gene is TRBD1 (5 bases). The CDR3 loop spans 16 amino acids. Germline CDR1 is MDHEN and CDR2 is SYDVKM. V was shortened by 6 bases and J by 6 bases, with 20 bases between the two germline ends. The CDR3 nucleotides are TGTGCCAGCAGGATCGGTGGCCCTTTAGGGGCCGGGGAGCTGTTTTTT. Residues: CASRIGGPLGAGELFF.

This clone was seen just once. The V and J genes are TRBV6-5 and TRBJ1-5, with D perhaps matching TRBD1 (5 bases). CDR3 size: 14 residues. Trimming pared 5 bases from V and 7 bases from J, leaving 15 bases between. Germline V gene sequence: CDR1 MNHEY, CDR2 SVGAGI. The CDR3 sequence is CASSTGAGRQPQHF. The CDR3 coding sequence is TGTGCCAGCAGTACCGGTGCAGGGCGACAGCCCCAGCATTTT.

J is TRBJ1-1 and V is TRBV10-3, with unresolved D. Germline V gives CDR1 ENHRY, CDR2 SYGVKD. There are 14 residues in the CDR3. Trimming stripped 6 bases from V and 6 bases from J, with 17 bases between. In nucleotides, the CDR3 is TGTGCCATCAGCTTTGGAGGGATTGGGGCTGAAGCTTTCTTT. It codes for CAISFGGIGAEAFF.

The chain carries TRBV28 and TRBJ1-2; TRBD1 is a possible D gene (6 bases). From germline, CDR1 is MDHEN and CDR2 SYDVKM. The CDR3 has 13 amino acids. The V end was cut by 7 bases, the J end by 0 bases, with 9 bases between. This CDR3 reads CASMEGANYGYTF. The CDR3 DNA follows: TGTGCCAGCATGGAGGGGGCTAACTATGGCTACACCTTC.

The genes are TRBV5-8 and TRBJ1-5; D might be TRBD1 (5 bases). V shed 4 bases and J shed 3 bases, with 17 bases lying between them. Germline V gene lookup returns CDR1 SGHTS and CDR2 YDEGEE. This CDR3 is built from 16 residues. CDR3 coding DNA: TGTGCCAGCAGCCTTAAGAGAGGGGCCGACAATCAGCCCCAGCATTTT. This gives the protein CASSLKRGADNQPQHF.

The V call is TRBV11-3, the J call TRBJ1-1, with D perhaps TRBD1 (5 bases). Germline CDR1 and CDR2: SGHNT and YENEEA. CDR3 length equals 17 residues. V lost 4 bases, J lost 1 base, and 19 bases lay in between. Written as DNA, the CDR3 is TGTGCCAGCAGCTCTACCGGGGGTTGGGTCACGAACACTGAAGCTTTCTTT. It codes for CASSSTGGWVTNTEAFF. The whole variable domain, remainder taken from reference TRBV11-3 and TRBJ1-1, is EAGVVQSPRYKIIEKKQPVAFWCNPISGHNTLYWYLQNLGQGPELLIRYENEEAVDDSQLPKDRFSAERLKGVDSTLKIQPAELGDSAVYLCASSSTGGWVTNTEAFFGQGTRLTVV.

CDR3 sequence reads: CASSEQGNTEAFF. The CDR3 DNA follows: TGTGCCAGCAGTGAACAGGGGAACACTGAAGCTTTCTTT. This chain connects TRBV6-1 to TRBJ1-1; perhaps TRBD1 as D (5 bases). The CDR3 has 13 amino acids. Germline V lookup: CDR1 MNHNS, CDR2 SASEGT. Trimming left V 2 bases short and J 1 base short, with 5 bases between.

The chain couples TRBV7-2 to TRBJ1-2; TRBD1 aligns across 7 bases. The germline CDR1 and CDR2 sequences are SGHTA and FQGNSA. The CDR3 has 15 residues. V trimming: 1 base; J trimming: 6 bases; junction bases outside the gene matches: 8. CDR3 in amino acids: CASSLGMTGRDGYTF. CDR3 nucleotides: TGTGCCAGCAGCTTAGGGATGACAGGGCGGGATGGCTACACCTTC.